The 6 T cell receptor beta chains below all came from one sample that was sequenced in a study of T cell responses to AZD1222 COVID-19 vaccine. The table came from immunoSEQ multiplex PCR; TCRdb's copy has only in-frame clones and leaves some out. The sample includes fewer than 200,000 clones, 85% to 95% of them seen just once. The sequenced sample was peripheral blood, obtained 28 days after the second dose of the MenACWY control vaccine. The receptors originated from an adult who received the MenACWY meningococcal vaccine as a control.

CDR3 in DNA: TGCGCCAGCCAGTTAGCGGGAGAGTATGGCATTCAGTACTTC. Translating gives CASQLAGEYGIQYF. V usage is TRBV5-1 and J usage is TRBJ2-4; 9 nucleotides agree with TRBD2. The V and J ends lost 7 bases and 9 bases, in that order; junction bases with no gene match: 11. The CDR3 consists of 14 residues. Germline CDR1 SGHRS, CDR2 YFSETQ.

The CDR3: CASSPGLAAYEQYF. CDR3 in DNA: TGTGCCAGCTCACCGGGACTAGCGGCCTACGAGCAGTACTTC. The chain carries TRBV18 and TRBJ2-7; TRBD2 matches at 11 bases. The J segment lost 2 bases and the V segment lost 3 bases, leaving 0 bases of the junction unmatched. CDR1 KGHSH and CDR2 LQKENI come from the germline V gene. The CDR3 contains 14 residues.

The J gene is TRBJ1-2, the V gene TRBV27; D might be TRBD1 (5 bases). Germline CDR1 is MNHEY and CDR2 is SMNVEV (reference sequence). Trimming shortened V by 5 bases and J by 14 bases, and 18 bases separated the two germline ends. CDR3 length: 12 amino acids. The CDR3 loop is CASSAGPQFLTF. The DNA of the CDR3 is TGTGCCAGCAGTGCGGGACCGCAGTTCTTGACCTTC.

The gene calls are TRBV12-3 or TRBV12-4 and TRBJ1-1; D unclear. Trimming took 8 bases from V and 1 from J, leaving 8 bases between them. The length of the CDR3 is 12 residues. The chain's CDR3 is CASGPANTEAFF. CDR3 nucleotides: TGTGCCAGCGGCCCGGCGAACACTGAAGCTTTCTTT.

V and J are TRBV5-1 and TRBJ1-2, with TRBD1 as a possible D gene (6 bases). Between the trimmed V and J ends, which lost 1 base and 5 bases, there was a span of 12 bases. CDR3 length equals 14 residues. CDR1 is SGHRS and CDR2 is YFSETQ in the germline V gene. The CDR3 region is CASSLRGTIYGYTF. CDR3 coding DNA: TGCGCCAGCAGCTTGCGGGGGACAATTTATGGCTACACCTTC.

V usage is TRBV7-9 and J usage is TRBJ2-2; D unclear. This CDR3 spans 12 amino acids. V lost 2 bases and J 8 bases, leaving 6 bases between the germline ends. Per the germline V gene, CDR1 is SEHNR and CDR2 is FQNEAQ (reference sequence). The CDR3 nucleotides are TGTGCCAGCAGCTTAATAAGGGGGGAGCTGTTTTTT. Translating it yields CASSLIRGELFF.